These T cell receptor beta chains were read from a single sample in a study of CD8+ T cells in alopecia areata. Profiling relied on immunoSEQ multiplex PCR, and the TCRdb table lists in-frame clones only, not all of them. The data contain 150,000 or so clones, 50% to 75% of them singletons. The input for sequencing was CD4+ T cells sorted from blood, taken at approximately week 60, from a patient treated with tofacitinib. The receptors derive from a human donor with alopecia areata. CDR3s include the opening cysteine and the closing phenylalanine or tryptophan. The order of the fields is clone size, CDR3 length, D gene, V gene, J gene, CDR3 protein, CDR3 DNA. A D gene is named only where the DNA matches it firmly. A row's size may be missing; if present it is once, few, many or a size class.

abundance: few
len: 16
d_gene: NA
v_gene: TRBV5-6
j_gene: TRBJ1-1
CDR3aa: CASSSSTRAWNTEAFF
CDR3nt: TGTGCCAGCAGCTCAAGCACCCGGGCCTGGAACACTGAAGCTTTCTTT

abundance: few
len: 12
d_gene: NA
v_gene: TRBV30
j_gene: TRBJ2-1
CDR3aa: CAWRVGFDEQFF
CDR3nt: TGTGCCTGGAGAGTTGGTTTCGATGAGCAGTTCTTC

abundance: once
len: 12
d_gene: NA
v_gene: TRBV2
j_gene: TRBJ2-3
CDR3aa: CASRPNEDTQYF
CDR3nt: TGTGCCAGCAGGCCGAATGAAGATACGCAGTATTTT

abundance: NA
len: 15
d_gene: NA
v_gene: TRBV4-2
j_gene: TRBJ1-5
CDR3aa: CASSPLGTPNQPQHF
CDR3nt: TGTGCCAGCAGCCCCCTGGGGACACCTAATCAGCCCCAGCATTTT

abundance: NA
len: 15
d_gene: NA
v_gene: TRBV4-1
j_gene: TRBJ1-1
CDR3aa: CASSLQSRGGTEAFF
CDR3nt: TGCGCCAGCAGCCTACAATCCAGAGGTGGCACTGAAGCTTTCTTT

abundance: once
len: 15
d_gene: NA
v_gene: TRBV1
j_gene: TRBJ2-3
CDR3aa: CTSSQSTGDTDTQYF
CDR3nt: TGCACCAGCAGCCAAAGTACAGGGGACACAGATACGCAGTATTTT

abundance: NA
len: 11
d_gene: NA
v_gene: TRBV23-1
j_gene: TRBJ1-2
CDR3aa: CASGSNYGYTF
CDR3nt: TGCGCCAGTGGGTCCAATTATGGCTACACCTTC

abundance: NA
len: 14
d_gene: NA
v_gene: TRBV28
j_gene: TRBJ1-1
CDR3aa: CASSVLQRTTEAFF
CDR3nt: TGTGCCAGCAGTGTCCTACAGCGTACTACCGAAGCTTTCTTT

abundance: NA
len: 13
d_gene: NA
v_gene: TRBV29-1
j_gene: TRBJ2-3
CDR3aa: CSGTPRATDTQYF
CDR3nt: TGCAGCGGAACCCCTAGGGCCACAGATACGCAGTATTTT

abundance: NA
len: 13
d_gene: TRBD1
v_gene: TRBV6-6
j_gene: TRBJ1-1
CDR3aa: CASRRQGGTEAFF
CDR3nt: TGTGCCAGCAGGCGACAGGGCGGGACTGAAGCTTTCTTT

abundance: NA
len: 13
d_gene: NA
v_gene: TRBV9
j_gene: TRBJ1-2
CDR3aa: CASSPTGNYGYTF
CDR3nt: TGTGCCAGCAGCCCCACCGGTAACTATGGCTACACCTTC

abundance: NA
len: 16
d_gene: NA
v_gene: TRBV5-1
j_gene: TRBJ1-3
CDR3aa: CASSPRTGSSGNTIYF
CDR3nt: TGCGCCAGCAGCCCCCGAACAGGCTCATCTGGAAACACCATATATTTT

abundance: NA
len: 16
d_gene: NA
v_gene: TRBV7-9
j_gene: TRBJ2-6
CDR3aa: CASSSQRGTGANVLTF
CDR3nt: TGTGCCAGCAGCTCCCAACGAGGCACTGGGGCCAACGTCCTGACTTTC

abundance: NA
len: 15
d_gene: TRBD1
v_gene: TRBV5-1
j_gene: TRBJ1-1
CDR3aa: CASSSTGAVNTEAFF
CDR3nt: TGCGCCAGCAGCTCGACAGGGGCCGTGAACACTGAAGCTTTCTTT

abundance: NA
len: 14
d_gene: TRBD1
v_gene: TRBV5-1
j_gene: TRBJ2-5
CDR3aa: CASSVGTAQETQYF
CDR3nt: TGCGCCAGCAGCGTCGGGACAGCCCAAGAGACCCAGTACTTC